The rows below give T cell receptor beta chains drawn from one sample of a study of OX40 agonist ivuxolimab in advanced cancers. The table came from immunoSEQ multiplex PCR; TCRdb's copy has only in-frame clones and leaves some out. The table has tens of thousands of clones, roughly 84% seen once. Here the sequenced sample was CD4+ or CD8+ T cells sorted from blood, taken in a trial of the OX40 agonist ivuxolimab. These receptors were collected from an adult with an advanced solid tumor such as melanoma, head and neck, liver or kidney cancer. Both conserved end residues are part of each CDR3. D genes are given only for firm matches.

v_call	d_call	j_call	cdr3_aa	cdr3_nt
TRBV5-1	TRBD2	TRBJ2-2	CASSLTSGGKGTGELFF	TGCGCCAGCAGCTTGACTAGCGGGGGCAAAGGAACCGGGGAGCTGTTTTTT
TRBV7-8	TRBD1	TRBJ2-3	CASSLMTGFEDTQYF	TGTGCCAGCAGCTTAATGACAGGGTTTGAAGATACGCAGTATTTT
TRBV19	.	TRBJ2-3	CASEGRTDTQYF	TGTGCCAGTGAGGGGCGCACAGATACGCAGTATTTT
TRBV5-6	.	TRBJ1-2	CASSPSAEAGYTF	TGTGCCAGCAGCCCAAGCGCGGAGGCTGGCTACACCTTC
TRBV9	TRBD1	TRBJ2-2	CASSPGGQPVRELFF	TGTGCCAGCAGCCCAGGGGGTCAGCCTGTGAGGGAGCTGTTTTTT
TRBV6-5	.	TRBJ2-2	CASSYEGGGTGELFF	TGTGCCAGCAGTTACGAGGGTGGAGGCACCGGGGAGCTGTTTTTT
TRBV30	.	TRBJ1-6	CAWTGRNSPLHF	TGTGCCTGGACAGGGAGAAATTCACCCCTCCACTTT
TRBV5-5	.	TRBJ2-7	CASSLTVLGSYEQYF	TGTGCCAGCAGCTTGACAGTGTTAGGGTCCTACGAGCAGTACTTC
TRBV2	TRBD1	TRBJ1-5	CASSEGTGGFGNQPQHF	TGTGCCAGCAGTGAAGGGACAGGGGGATTTGGCAATCAGCCCCAGCATTTT
TRBV18	TRBD1	TRBJ2-5	CASWSGTAQETQYF	TGTGCCAGCTGGTCCGGGACAGCACAAGAGACCCAGTACTTC
TRBV6-6	.	TRBJ1-4	CASTYYGANEKLFF	TGTGCCAGCACGTACTACGGAGCCAATGAAAAACTGTTTTTT